Following are 14 T cell receptor beta chains from one sample sequenced in a study of shared clonotypes between healthy human individuals (dated by TCRdb to 2018 to 2020). Library creation used the immunoSEQ multiplex PCR assay. TCRdb re-hosts the immuneACCESS table, in-frame sequences only. Its copies lack some clones; in the studies checked, an unresolved V gene accounts for under half of them, and the cause for the rest is not known. Counted in this sample were approximately 590,000 clones; around 95% of them appeared once. Less than 0.13% of the sample is held by the ten biggest clonotypes. CD8 naive samples were CD45RO-negative cells positively selected for CCR7, giving a CD45RA+CCR7+ population that excluded TemRA cells. Sequencing was done on a sample of naive CD8+ T cells sorted from blood. The sample's cell subset or site label is to be understood as: CD45RA+CCR7+. Source of these receptors: a woman between 25 and 40 years old in good health.

This chain links TRBV19 with TRBJ1-5, with TRBD1 as a possible D gene (5 bases). The CDR3 covers 14 residues. V lost 8 bases and J lost 1, with 12 bases in between. The germline V gene encodes CDR1 LNHDA and CDR2 SQIVND (reference sequence). The CDR3 here is CASQTRDSNQPQHF. The CDR3 region has the DNA TGTGCCAGTCAGACCCGGGACAGCAATCAGCCCCAGCATTTT.

V is TRBV2 and J is TRBJ1-1; D not certain. CDR3 length equals 14 residues. CDR1 and CDR2 (germline): SNHLY, FYNNEI. Trimming took off 5 bases at V and 1 base at J, with 11 bases between the two ends. CDR3 loop: CASSYVQRNTEAFF. The CDR3 DNA reads as TGTGCCAGCAGTTACGTACAGAGGAACACTGAAGCTTTCTTT.

V is TRBV20-1 and J is TRBJ1-1; D is ambiguous. CDR1 is DFQATT and CDR2 is SNEGSKA in the germline V gene (reference sequence). Trimming cost V 3 bases and J 4 bases, with 6 bases left between them. This CDR3 has 11 amino acids. CDR3 nucleotide sequence: TGCAGTGCTAGGGAGAGCACTGAAGCTTTCTTT. Its translation: CSARESTEAFF.

CDR3 loop: CATSPTGTVNEKLFF. As DNA, the CDR3 is TGTGCCACCTCCCCAACCGGGACCGTTAATGAAAAACTGTTTTTT. The rearrangement joins TRBV13 to TRBJ1-4; maybe TRBD1 (5 bases). Germline assignment: CDR1 PRHDT and CDR2 FYEKMQ (reference sequence). V lost 10 bases to trimming and J lost 4 bases, with 19 bases between them. This CDR3 region has 15 residues.

This chain uses TRBV6-6 with TRBJ1-6; D ambiguous. Trimming removed 7 bases at V and 19 bases at J, with 17 bases between. This CDR3 region has 11 residues. Germline values: CDR1 MNHNY, CDR2 SVGAGI (reference sequence). CDR3 sequence reads: CASTDLDSLHF. The CDR3 nucleotides read TGTGCCAGCACCGACCTGGACTCCTTGCACTTT.

The genes are TRBV2 and TRBJ2-5; D ambiguous. The J call may be mistaken, given a closer DNA end match to TRBJ2-7. CDR1 SNHLY and CDR2 FYNNEI come from the germline V gene. CDR3 length equals 11 residues. CDR3 sequence: CASSYNYEQYF. In DNA, the CDR3 is TGTGCCAGCAGTTACAACTACGAGCAGTACTTC.

The chain links TRBV28 to TRBJ1-5; 9 nucleotides align to TRBD1. The CDR3 length is 14 residues. Looked up from germline, CDR1 is MDHEN and CDR2 is SYDVKM. V gave up 6 bases and J gave up 3 bases; unmatched junction bases: 3. The CDR3 protein is CASRWTGVNQPQHF. The CDR3 bases are TGTGCCAGCAGATGGACAGGGGTCAATCAGCCCCAGCATTTT.

V gene TRBV10-1 combines with J gene TRBJ2-3; 7 bases line up with TRBD2. J lost 4 bases, V lost 3 bases, and 4 bases had no gene match. The germline V gene encodes CDR1 WNHNN and CDR2 SYGVQD (reference sequence). The CDR3 is made up of 14 amino acids. The CDR3 nucleotides read TGCGCCAGCAGTGATCGGGAGGTGGCAGATACGCAGTATTTT. Amino acids: CASSDREVADTQYF.

The chain combines TRBV28 with TRBJ2-3, with TRBD1 matching over 9 bases. J was trimmed by 3 bases and V by 1 base; bases with no gene match: 8. CDR3 length: 17 amino acids. Germline CDR1 reads MDHEN; CDR2 reads SYDVKM. In nucleotides, the CDR3 is TGTGCCAGCAGTTTATTAATAGGGGACAGGGCAACAGATACGCAGTATTTT. Protein product: CASSLLIGDRATDTQYF.

The chain employs TRBV28 and TRBJ2-1; TRBD2 is a possible D gene (5 bases). Per the germline V gene, CDR1 is MDHEN and CDR2 is SYDVKM. CDR3 length equals 18 residues. The ends were cut back, 3 bases at V and 0 bases at J, with 18 bases in the middle. The CDR3 DNA sequence: TGTGCCAGCAGTTTGTATACAACCGGGGAATTCTCCTACAATGAGCAGTTCTTC. It translates to CASSLYTTGEFSYNEQFF. The full variable domain, with the rest looked up from reference TRBV28 and TRBJ2-1, is DVKVTQSSRYLVKRTGEKVFLECVQDMDHENMFWYRQDPGLGLRLIYFSYDVKMKEKGDIPEGYSVSREKKERFSLILESASTNQTSMYLCASSLYTTGEFSYNEQFFGPGTRLTVL.

The chain employs TRBV7-4 and TRBJ2-3; 9 positions agree with TRBD1. This CDR3 region has 17 residues. CDR1 and CDR2 (germline): SGHVT, SQSDAQ. The junction had 8 bases not matched to a gene; V was cut back by 2 bases and J by 2 bases. This chain's CDR3 is CASSLSGTGGPTDTQYF. The CDR3 DNA is TGTGCCAGCAGCTTAAGTGGCACAGGGGGCCCCACAGATACGCAGTATTTT.

J is TRBJ1-1 and V is TRBV2; 9 bases match TRBD1. V lost 9 bases to trimming and J lost 1 base; unmatched junction nucleotides: 9. The V gene's germline CDR1 is SNHLY and CDR2 FYNNEI. The CDR3 has 15 amino acids. The CDR3 sequence: CAREGQGNWNTEAFF. The CDR3 region has the DNA TGTGCCAGAGAGGGACAGGGAAATTGGAACACTGAAGCTTTCTTT.

The V call is TRBV11-3, the J call TRBJ2-1; TRBD2 might be the D (5 bases). The V gene's germline CDR1 is SGHNT and CDR2 YENEEA. The V and J ends lost 1 base and 0 bases respectively, with 10 bases between them. This CDR3 has 16 amino acids. CDR3 loop: CASSLARGGSYNEQFF. DNA of the CDR3: TGTGCCAGCAGCTTAGCCCGCGGAGGCTCCTACAATGAGCAGTTCTTC.

A few counts support this clone. This rearrangement joins TRBV27 to TRBJ2-7; the match to TRBD1 covers 9 bases. The V gene's germline CDR1 is MNHEY and CDR2 SMNVEV (reference sequence). The CDR3 is 13 amino acids. Trimming removed 8 bases from V and 4 bases from J; junction bases left unmatched: 6. CDR3 in amino acids: CASLYGTGYEQYF. The DNA of the CDR3 is TGTGCCAGCCTATATGGGACAGGGTACGAGCAGTACTTC.